The clone carrying this TCR beta chain was seen only once. The target antigen is unknown. The data were taken from a study of T cell repertoires and HLA-DP antigens. Looking at the study overall: The donors, ranging 18-to-29 to 60-to-69 years, included a couple of males and one female.

Study-level points and caveats: Against one allele, clones undetected before culture averaged about 34%; against the other, about 51%. Sorted CD137+ cells had clonality about 0.4 against both alloantigens, versus about 0.04 pre-culture.

CDR1 LGHNA and CDR2 YNFKEQ come from the germline V gene. Trimming took off 1 base at V and 7 bases at J, with 5 bases between the two ends. The CDR3 length is 12 residues. The PCR primers covered 54 TRBV and 13 TRBJ segments. Measured with immunoSEQ multiplex PCR; TCRdb has only the in-frame clones, and not every one. The table shows about 89,000 clones, with about 89% occurring only once. The receptor's source is a middle-aged man in good health and CMV-seronegative. This sequence joins TRBV4-2 and TRBJ2-1, with D uncertain. Material for sequencing was CD4+ T cells from PBMCs. As DNA, the CDR3 is TGTGCCAGCAGCCAAGGCCTAAATGAGCAGTTCTTC. Translation gives CASSQGLNEQFF.